What follows is one T cell receptor beta chain and its context. TCRdb's table, derived via immunoSEQ multiplex PCR, lists solely in-frame clones and lacks some. The repertoire holds tens of thousands of clones, with about 92% as singletons. This sample is drawn from a study of T cell changes during pregnancy in multiple sclerosis. The V gene's germline CDR1 is ENHRY and CDR2 SYGVKD. Trimming left V 9 bases short and J 0 bases short, with 13 bases between. This CDR3 comprises 14 residues. The specimen was peripheral blood, collected in the third trimester of pregnancy. The chain is built from TRBV10-3 and TRBJ2-3; a weak D match, TRBD2 (6 bases). The sequence was collected from a female donor in good health, enrolled as a control in a pregnancy study. The CDR3 coding sequence is TGTGCCATTTCTTTCGCGGGAAGCACAGATACGCAGTATTTT. Protein product: CAISFAGSTDTQYF.